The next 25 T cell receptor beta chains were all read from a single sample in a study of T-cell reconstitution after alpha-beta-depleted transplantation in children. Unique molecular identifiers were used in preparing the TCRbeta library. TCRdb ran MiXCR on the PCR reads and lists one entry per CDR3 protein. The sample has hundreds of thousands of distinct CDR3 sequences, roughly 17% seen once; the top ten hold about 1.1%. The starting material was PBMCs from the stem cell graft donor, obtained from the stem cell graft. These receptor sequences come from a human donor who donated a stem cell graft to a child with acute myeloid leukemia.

CDR3 nucleotides: TGCGCCAGCAGCATACAGGGGGCCTACAATGAGCAGTTCTTC. Translated: CASSIQGAYNEQFF. J is TRBJ2-1 and V is TRBV5-1, with 8 bases that match TRBD1. V was clipped by 4 bases and J by 2 bases; unmatched bases: 2. Germline values: CDR1 SGHRS, CDR2 YFSETQ. The length of the CDR3 is 14 residues.

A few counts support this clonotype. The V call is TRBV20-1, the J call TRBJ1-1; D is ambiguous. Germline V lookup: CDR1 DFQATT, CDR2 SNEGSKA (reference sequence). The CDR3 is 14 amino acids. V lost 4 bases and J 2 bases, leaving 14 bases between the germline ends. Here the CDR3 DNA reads TGCAGTGCTAAAGGCACAGAGTCCAACACTGAAGCTTTCTTT. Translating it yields CSAKGTESNTEAFF.

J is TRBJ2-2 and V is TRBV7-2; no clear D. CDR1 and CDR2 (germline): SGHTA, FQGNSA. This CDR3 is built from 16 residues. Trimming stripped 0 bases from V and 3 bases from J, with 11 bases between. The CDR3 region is CASSLAARSHTGELFF. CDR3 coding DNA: TGTGCCAGCAGCTTAGCCGCTAGGTCCCACACCGGGGAGCTGTTTTTT.

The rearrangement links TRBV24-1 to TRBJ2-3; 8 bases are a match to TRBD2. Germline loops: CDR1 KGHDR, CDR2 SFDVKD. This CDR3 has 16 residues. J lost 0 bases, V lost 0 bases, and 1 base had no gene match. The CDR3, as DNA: TGTGCCACCAGTGATTTGGGGACTAGTAGCACAGATACGCAGTATTTT. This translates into CATSDLGTSSTDTQYF.

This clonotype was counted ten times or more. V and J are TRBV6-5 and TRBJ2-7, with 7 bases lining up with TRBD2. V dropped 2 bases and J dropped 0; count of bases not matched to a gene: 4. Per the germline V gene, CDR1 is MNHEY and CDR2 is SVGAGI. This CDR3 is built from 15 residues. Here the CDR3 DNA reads TGTGCCAGCAGTTACAGGCGGGGGACCTCCTACGAGCAGTACTTC. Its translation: CASSYRRGTSYEQYF.

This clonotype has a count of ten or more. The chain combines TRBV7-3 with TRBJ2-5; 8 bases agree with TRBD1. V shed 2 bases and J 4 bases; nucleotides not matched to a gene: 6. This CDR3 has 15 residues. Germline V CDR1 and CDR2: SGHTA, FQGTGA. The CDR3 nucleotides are TGTGCCAGCAGCTTATCGGGCGGACAGGGAGAGACCCAGTACTTC. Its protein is CASSLSGGQGETQYF. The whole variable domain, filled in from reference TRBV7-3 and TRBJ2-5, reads GAGVSQTPSNKVTEKGKYVELRCDPISGHTALYWYRQSLGQGPEFLIYFQGTGAADDSGLPNDRFFAVRPEGSVSTLKIQRTERGDSAVYLCASSLSGGQGETQYFGPGTRLLVL.

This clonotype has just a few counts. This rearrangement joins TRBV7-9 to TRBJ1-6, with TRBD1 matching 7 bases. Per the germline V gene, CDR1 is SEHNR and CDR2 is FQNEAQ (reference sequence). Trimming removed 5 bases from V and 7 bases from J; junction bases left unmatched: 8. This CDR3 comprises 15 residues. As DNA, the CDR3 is TGTGCCAGCAGCCGTGGAGACAGGGTCAATTCACCCCTCCACTTT. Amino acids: CASSRGDRVNSPLHF.

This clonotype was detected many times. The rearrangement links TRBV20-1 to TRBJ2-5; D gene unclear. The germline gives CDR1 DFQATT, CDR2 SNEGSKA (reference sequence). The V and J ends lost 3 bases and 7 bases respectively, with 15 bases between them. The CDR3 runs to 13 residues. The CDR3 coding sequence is TGCAGTGCTAGTCCACAGTACCTGGGGACCCAGTACTTC. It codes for CSASPQYLGTQYF.

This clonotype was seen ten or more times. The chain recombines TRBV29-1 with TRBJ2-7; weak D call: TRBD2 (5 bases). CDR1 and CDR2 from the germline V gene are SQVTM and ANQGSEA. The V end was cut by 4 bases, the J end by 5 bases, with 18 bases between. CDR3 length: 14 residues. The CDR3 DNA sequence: TGCAGCGTTGGTAGGGCTAGCCGGTCGGACGAGCAGTACTTC. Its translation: CSVGRASRSDEQYF.

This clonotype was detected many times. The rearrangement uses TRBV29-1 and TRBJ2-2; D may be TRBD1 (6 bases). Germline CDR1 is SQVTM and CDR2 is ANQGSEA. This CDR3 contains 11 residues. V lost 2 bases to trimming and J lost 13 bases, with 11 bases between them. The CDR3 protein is CSVERGGRLFF. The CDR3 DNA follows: TGCAGCGTTGAAAGAGGGGGTAGGCTGTTTTTT.

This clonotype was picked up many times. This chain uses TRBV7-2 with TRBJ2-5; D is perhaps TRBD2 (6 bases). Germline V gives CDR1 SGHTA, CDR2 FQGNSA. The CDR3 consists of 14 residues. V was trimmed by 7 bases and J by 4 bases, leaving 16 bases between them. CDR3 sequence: CASNYGGTGETQYF. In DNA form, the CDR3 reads TGTGCCAGCAACTACGGGGGAACGGGAGAGACCCAGTACTTC.

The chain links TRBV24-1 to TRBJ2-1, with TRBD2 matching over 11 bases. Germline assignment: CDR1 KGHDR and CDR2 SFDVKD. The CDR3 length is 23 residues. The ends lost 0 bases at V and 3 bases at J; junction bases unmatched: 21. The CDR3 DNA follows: TGTGCCACCAGTGATTTGGGACCCTCGCCTCCTAGCGGGGGGAGGTGGGGCTACAATGAGCAGTTCTTC. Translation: CATSDLGPSPPSGGRWGYNEQFF.

The DNA for the CDR3 is TGTGCCAGCAGTTTCTTCCTATTCGAGAAAGATAATTCACCCCTCCACTTT. Protein: CASSFFLFEKDNSPLHF. The chain uses TRBV12-3 or TRBV12-4 and TRBJ1-6; D gene uncertain. With 3 bases removed from V and 5 bases from J, the gap between germline ends came to 17 bases. The CDR3 loop spans 17 amino acids.

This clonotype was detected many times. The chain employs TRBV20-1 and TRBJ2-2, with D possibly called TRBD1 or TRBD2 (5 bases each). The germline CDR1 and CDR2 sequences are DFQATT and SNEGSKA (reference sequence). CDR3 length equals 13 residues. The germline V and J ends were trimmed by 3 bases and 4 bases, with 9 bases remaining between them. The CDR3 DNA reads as TGCAGTGCTAGTAAGAGGGGCACCGGGGAGCTGTTTTTT. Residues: CSASKRGTGELFF.

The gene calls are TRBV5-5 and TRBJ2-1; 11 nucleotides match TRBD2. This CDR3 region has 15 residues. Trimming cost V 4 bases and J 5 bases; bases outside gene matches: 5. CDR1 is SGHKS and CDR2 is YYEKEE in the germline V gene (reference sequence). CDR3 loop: CASSPSGGTNNEQFF. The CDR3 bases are TGTGCCAGCAGCCCTAGCGGGGGGACGAACAATGAGCAGTTCTTC.

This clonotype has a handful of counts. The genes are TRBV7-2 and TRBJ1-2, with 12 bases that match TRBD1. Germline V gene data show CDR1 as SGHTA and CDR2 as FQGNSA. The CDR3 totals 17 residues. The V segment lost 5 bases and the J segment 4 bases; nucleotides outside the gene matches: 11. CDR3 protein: CASSVPGQGARGYGYTF. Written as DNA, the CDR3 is TGTGCCAGCAGCGTACCGGGACAGGGGGCGCGAGGCTATGGCTACACCTTC.

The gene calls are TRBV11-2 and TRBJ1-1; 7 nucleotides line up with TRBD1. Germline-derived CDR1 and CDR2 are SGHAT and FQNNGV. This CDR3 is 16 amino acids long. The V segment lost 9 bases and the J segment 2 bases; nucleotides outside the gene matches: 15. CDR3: CASSPGTVITNTEAFF. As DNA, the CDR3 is TGTGCCAGTTCACCGGGGACAGTTATTACTAACACTGAAGCTTTCTTT.

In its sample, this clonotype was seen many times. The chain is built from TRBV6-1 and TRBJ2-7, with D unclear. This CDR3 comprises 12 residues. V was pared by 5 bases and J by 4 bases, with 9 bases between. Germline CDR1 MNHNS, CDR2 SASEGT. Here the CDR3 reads CASSYDGYEQYF. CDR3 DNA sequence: TGTGCCAGCAGTTATGACGGTTACGAGCAGTACTTC.

CDR3 sequence: CASSVISGGAVNEQFF. CDR3 sequence (DNA): TGTGCCAGCAGCGTAATAAGCGGGGGGGCCGTCAATGAGCAGTTCTTC. The chain has TRBV9 and TRBJ2-1; the match to TRBD2 covers 10 bases. The germline V gene has CDR1 SGDLS and CDR2 YYNGEE. The V gene end was trimmed by 1 base and the J gene end by 6 bases; junction bases not matched to a gene: 7. The CDR3 has 16 residues.

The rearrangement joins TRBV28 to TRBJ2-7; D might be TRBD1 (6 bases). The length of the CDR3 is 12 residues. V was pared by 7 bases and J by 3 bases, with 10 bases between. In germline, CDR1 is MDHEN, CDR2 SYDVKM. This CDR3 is CASNLGHYEQYF. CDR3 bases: TGTGCCAGCAATTTGGGACACTACGAGCAGTACTTC.

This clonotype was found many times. The CDR3 nucleotides read TGTGCCAGCAGCGTAGTAGCGGGGGCCTGGAATGAGCAGTTCTTC. It yields the protein CASSVVAGAWNEQFF. This chain connects TRBV9 to TRBJ2-1; 9 positions match TRBD2. Germline assignment: CDR1 SGDLS and CDR2 YYNGEE. CDR3 length equals 15 residues. V trimming: 0 bases; J trimming: 7 bases; junction bases outside the gene matches: 5.

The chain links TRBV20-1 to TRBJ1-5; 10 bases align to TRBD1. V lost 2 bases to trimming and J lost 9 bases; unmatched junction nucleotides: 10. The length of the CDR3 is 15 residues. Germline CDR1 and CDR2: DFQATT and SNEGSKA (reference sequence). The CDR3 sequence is CSARPPGQGTGPQHF. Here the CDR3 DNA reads TGCAGTGCTAGACCCCCGGGACAGGGGACGGGGCCCCAGCATTTT.

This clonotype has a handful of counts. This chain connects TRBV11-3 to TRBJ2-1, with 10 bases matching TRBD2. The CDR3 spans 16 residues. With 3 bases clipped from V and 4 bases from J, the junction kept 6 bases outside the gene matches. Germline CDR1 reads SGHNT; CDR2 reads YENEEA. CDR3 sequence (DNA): TGTGCCAGCAGCTTCACCGGGACTAGCGCGTACAATGAGCAGTTCTTC. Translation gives CASSFTGTSAYNEQFF.

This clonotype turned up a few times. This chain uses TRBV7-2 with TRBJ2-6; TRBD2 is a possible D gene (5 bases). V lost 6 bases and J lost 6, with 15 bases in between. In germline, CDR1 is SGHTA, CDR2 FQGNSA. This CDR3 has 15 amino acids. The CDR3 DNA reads TGTGCCAGCAGTACGCGGACTCTCTCGGCCAACGTCCTGACTTTC. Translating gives CASSTRTLSANVLTF.

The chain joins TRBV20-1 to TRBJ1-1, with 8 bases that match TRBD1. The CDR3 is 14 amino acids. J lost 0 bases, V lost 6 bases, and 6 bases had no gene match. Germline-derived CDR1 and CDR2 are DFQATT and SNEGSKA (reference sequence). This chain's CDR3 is CSAPGTGLNTEAFF. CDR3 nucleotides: TGCAGTGCCCCCGGGACAGGTCTGAACACTGAAGCTTTCTTT.